These 19 T cell receptor beta chains were sequenced from one sample in a study of T cell changes during pregnancy in multiple sclerosis. Sequenced by immunoSEQ multiplex PCR; TCRdb stores in-frame clones only, minus some. The table lists 84,000 or so clones, around 94% of them singletons. Sequenced here: peripheral blood, sampled in the third trimester of pregnancy. Receptor source: a female donor with multiple sclerosis, enrolled in a pregnancy study.

The CDR3 coding sequence is TGTGCCAGCAGTGCCCTGGGGGGGGTAGCTGAAGCTTTCTTT. This codes for CASSALGGVAEAFF. V usage is TRBV6-1 and J usage is TRBJ1-1; possibly TRBD1 for D (5 bases). The CDR3 extends over 14 amino acids. Trimming removed 4 bases at V and 6 bases at J, with 15 bases between. CDR1 is MNHNS, CDR2 SASEGT, per germline.

The CDR3 DNA sequence: TGTGCCAGCAGCTTAGATAGCCAGACCTTGAGTAAAGCTTTCTTT. Translating it yields CASSLDSQTLSKAFF. The chain links TRBV11-2 to TRBJ1-1; no firm D call. V was shortened by 0 bases and J by 9 bases, with 17 bases between the two germline ends. The germline CDR1 and CDR2 sequences are SGHAT and FQNNGV. The CDR3 totals 15 residues.

This rearrangement joins TRBV4-1 to TRBJ2-3; no clear D. This CDR3 has 14 residues. Germline-derived CDR1 and CDR2 are MGHRA and YSYEKL. The V end was cut by 3 bases, the J end by 0 bases, with 7 bases between. CDR3: CASSQQVSTDTQYF. In nucleotides, the CDR3 is TGCGCCAGCAGCCAGCAGGTTAGCACAGATACGCAGTATTTT.

CDR3 sequence reads: CASSQDRAEAFF. The CDR3 coding sequence is TGTGCCAGCAGCCAAGACAGGGCGGAAGCTTTCTTT. The V gene is TRBV5-4, the J gene TRBJ1-1, with 7 bases identical to TRBD1. The V segment lost 4 bases and the J segment 8 bases; nucleotides outside the gene matches: 5. Germline CDR1 and CDR2: SGHNT and YYREEE (reference sequence). This CDR3 comprises 12 residues.

The chain combines TRBV18 with TRBJ1-4; TRBD1 matches at 9 bases. V shed 6 bases and J 8 bases; nucleotides not matched to a gene: 7. The CDR3 totals 14 residues. In germline, CDR1 is KGHSH, CDR2 LQKENI. The DNA of the CDR3 is TGTGCCAGCTCCCCGGACAGGGGAACGGAAAAACTGTTTTTT. As protein: CASSPDRGTEKLFF.

The CDR3 bases are TGTGCCAGCAGTCAGGGGGTGAACACTGAAGCTTTCTTT. Its translation is CASSQGVNTEAFF. This chain joins TRBV6-5 and TRBJ1-1, with 7 bases fitting TRBD1. Trimming took 5 bases from V and 0 from J; bases not matched to a gene: 0. The CDR3 is 13 amino acids. The V gene's germline CDR1 is MNHEY and CDR2 SVGAGI.

The chain recombines TRBV18 with TRBJ2-7; the match to TRBD2 covers 8 bases. J gave up 7 bases and V 3 bases, and 5 bases lay outside the gene matches. Germline V gene data show CDR1 as KGHSH and CDR2 as LQKENI. The CDR3 has 13 amino acids. CDR3 protein: CASSPGASGEQYF. The CDR3 DNA reads as TGTGCCAGCTCACCCGGGGCTAGCGGGGAGCAGTACTTC. Drawing the rest from reference TRBV18 and TRBJ2-7, the complete variable domain is NAGVMQNPRHLVRRRGQEARLRCSPMKGHSHVYWYRQLPEEGLKFMVYLQKENIIDESGMPKERFSAEFPKEGPSILRIQQVVRGDSAAYFCASSPGASGEQYFGPGTRLTVT.

V usage is TRBV6-5 and J usage is TRBJ1-1; D gene unclear. The V and J ends lost 6 bases and 1 base respectively, with 6 bases between them. The germline V gene has CDR1 MNHEY and CDR2 SVGAGI. This CDR3 region has 12 residues. The CDR3 DNA reads as TGTGCCAGCAGGCGTCCGAACACTGAAGCTTTCTTT. Translating gives CASRRPNTEAFF.

The rearrangement links TRBV9 to TRBJ2-1; 7 nucleotides agree with TRBD2. CDR3 length: 15 residues. The germline gives CDR1 SGDLS, CDR2 YYNGEE. The V segment lost 0 bases and the J segment 5 bases; nucleotides outside the gene matches: 5. The CDR3 sequence: CASSVVVGGDNEQFF. The CDR3 DNA reads TGTGCCAGCAGCGTAGTGGTGGGAGGGGACAATGAGCAGTTCTTC.

This chain uses TRBV5-1 with TRBJ2-3, with 8 bases that match TRBD2. The V and J ends lost 0 bases and 3 bases, in that order; junction bases with no gene match: 6. Germline V gene data show CDR1 as SGHRS and CDR2 as YFSETQ. This CDR3 comprises 16 residues. CDR3 coding DNA: TGCGCCAGCAGCTTGGCTTTAGCGGGGAGAACAGATACGCAGTATTTT. Protein product: CASSLALAGRTDTQYF.

This chain connects TRBV27 to TRBJ2-1; perhaps TRBD1 as D (6 bases). The CDR3 length is 13 residues. Germline CDR1 MNHEY, CDR2 SMNVEV (reference sequence). Trimming left V 8 bases short and J 5 bases short, with 13 bases between. The CDR3 region has the DNA TGTGCCAGCGGATGGACAGCCAACAATGAGCAGTTCTTC. Translating gives CASGWTANNEQFF.

The chain joins TRBV6-5 to TRBJ2-7, with D possibly TRBD1 on 5 matching bases. Trimming removed 2 bases at V and 2 bases at J, with 10 bases between. Germline-derived CDR1 and CDR2 are MNHEY and SVGAGI. The CDR3 is made up of 14 amino acids. In DNA, the CDR3 is TGTGCCAGCAGTTACCCAAGGGGTACCTACGAGCAGTACTTC. This codes for CASSYPRGTYEQYF.

The chain uses TRBV5-5 and TRBJ2-7; 10 bases match TRBD2. CDR1 and CDR2 from the germline V gene are SGHKS and YYEKEE (reference sequence). With 4 bases clipped from V and 3 bases from J, the junction kept 7 bases outside the gene matches. CDR3 length: 15 amino acids. The chain's CDR3 is CASSQPAGGFYEQYF. The CDR3 nucleotides read TGTGCCAGCAGCCAACCAGCGGGAGGGTTCTACGAGCAGTACTTC.

This clone was seen only once. The chain couples TRBV19 to TRBJ2-7; tentatively, D is TRBD1 (7 bases). The CDR3 consists of 14 residues. Germline assignment: CDR1 LNHDA and CDR2 SQIVND (reference sequence). V shed 8 bases and J shed 4 bases, with 18 bases lying between them. The CDR3 nucleotides are TGTGCCAGTGCGGCGGGGACACAGGGGTACGAGCAGTACTTC. It specifies CASAAGTQGYEQYF.

This rearrangement joins TRBV19 to TRBJ2-7, with 12 bases lining up with TRBD2. This CDR3 spans 14 amino acids. The ends lost 5 bases at V and 2 bases at J; junction bases unmatched: 1. Germline CDR1 reads LNHDA; CDR2 reads SQIVND (reference sequence). CDR3 nucleotide sequence: TGTGCCAGTAGTGCTAGCGGGAGGGCCTACGAGCAGTACTTC. It codes for CASSASGRAYEQYF.

The chain links TRBV30 to TRBJ1-1, with a possible D match to TRBD1 (6 bases). The germline V and J ends were trimmed by 2 bases and 7 bases, with 11 bases remaining between them. The CDR3 has 12 residues. CDR1 is GTSNPN and CDR2 is SVGIG in the germline V gene (reference sequence). CDR3 sequence reads: CAWSLTGFEAFF. The CDR3 DNA reads as TGTGCCTGGAGTCTCACAGGGTTTGAAGCTTTCTTT.

The genes are TRBV19 and TRBJ2-1, with TRBD1 matching over 9 bases. Germline CDR1 is LNHDA and CDR2 is SQIVND (reference sequence). J gave up 4 bases and V 10 bases, and 8 bases lay outside the gene matches. The CDR3 is made up of 14 amino acids. The CDR3 region is CATGHGTGYNEQFF. Here the CDR3 DNA reads TGTGCCACGGGCCACGGGACAGGGTACAATGAGCAGTTCTTC.

The J gene is TRBJ1-1, the V gene TRBV19; TRBD1 matches 8 bases. In germline, CDR1 is LNHDA, CDR2 SQIVND (reference sequence). The CDR3 covers 14 residues. J lost 1 base, V lost 9 bases, and 7 bases had no gene match. The CDR3, as DNA: TGTGCCAGCGCTCGACAGGGGCGGAACACTGAAGCTTTCTTT. Translation: CASARQGRNTEAFF.

This clone was counted once. This chain links TRBV4-1 with TRBJ2-7; the D gene is possibly TRBD1 (6 bases). This CDR3 contains 14 residues. Trimming pared 3 bases from V and 3 bases from J, leaving 12 bases between. CDR1 is MGHRA and CDR2 is YSYEKL in the germline V gene. CDR3 DNA sequence: TGCGCCAGCAGCCATCCTAGACAGGACTACGAGCAGTACTTC. This sequence encodes CASSHPRQDYEQYF.